This passage covers 9 T cell receptor beta chains from one sample sequenced in a study of T-cell memory formation after mild COVID-19. MiXCR, applied by TCRdb to the 5' RACE reads, yields one record per CDR3 protein. The sample consists of approximately 150,000 distinct CDR3 sequences, approximately 21% of them appearing once. Sample: PBMCs or a T cell subset sorted from them (not recorded which). These receptors came from an adult woman who had mild COVID-19 (a few samples of this study predate the infection). Cell type and time point are not known.

This clonotype came up a few times. The CDR3 does not end in the conserved phenylalanine or tryptophan, so this is likely a read error. The CDR3 spells CASSTTASGGYNEQFY. The DNA of the CDR3 is TGTGCCAGCAGCACGACCGCTAGCGGGGGCTACAATGAGCAGTTCTAC. The V call is TRBV11-2, the J call TRBJ2-1; 10 nucleotides agree with TRBD2. The J segment lost 3 bases and the V segment lost 5 bases, leaving 7 bases of the junction unmatched. CDR3 length: 16 residues. Germline CDR1 reads SGHAT; CDR2 reads FQNNGV.

This clonotype was detected a few times. The chain recombines TRBV12-3 or TRBV12-4 with TRBJ2-7; 13 nucleotides match TRBD2. The CDR3 extends over 15 amino acids. V lost 6 bases, J lost 5 bases, and 7 bases stayed unmatched. CDR3 sequence (DNA): TGTGCCAGCAGCCCGACTAGCGGGGGGAGGAACGAGCAGTACTTC. Translating gives CASSPTSGGRNEQYF.

J is TRBJ2-5 and V is TRBV20-1; D not certain. V gave up 3 bases and J gave up 2 bases, with 7 bases separating them. Germline V gene sequence: CDR1 DFQATT, CDR2 SNEGSKA (reference sequence). The CDR3 sequence is 12 residues long. The CDR3 DNA sequence: TGCAGTGCTAGCCCGATACAAGAGACCCAGTACTTC. Translation: CSASPIQETQYF.

This clonotype has just a few counts. This sequence joins TRBV5-1 and TRBJ2-1; tentatively, D is TRBD2 (7 bases). The germline V and J ends were trimmed by 4 bases and 3 bases, with 11 bases remaining between them. Germline-derived CDR1 and CDR2 are SGHRS and YFSETQ. This CDR3 is 14 amino acids long. For the CDR3, the DNA is TGCGCCAGCAGCACGGGGGGCAGCTACAATGAGCAGTTCTTC. It is translated as CASSTGGSYNEQFF.

V and J are TRBV6-2 or TRBV6-3 and TRBJ1-4; 7 bases map to TRBD1. This CDR3 has 16 amino acids. The germline V gene has CDR1 MNHEY and CDR2 SVGEGT. The ends lost 2 bases at V and 7 bases at J; junction bases unmatched: 10. CDR3 region: CASSYGIDRASEKLFF. As DNA, the CDR3 is TGTGCCAGCAGTTACGGAATAGACAGGGCGAGTGAAAAACTGTTTTTT.

This clonotype was seen only a few times. V is TRBV5-6 and J is TRBJ2-2; 12 nucleotides align to TRBD2. CDR1 is SGHDT, CDR2 YYEEEE, per germline. V lost 4 bases, J lost 1 base, and 5 bases stayed unmatched. The CDR3 runs 17 residues. This chain's CDR3 is CASSGLLAGGNTGELFF. For the CDR3, the DNA is TGTGCCAGCAGCGGCCTACTAGCGGGAGGGAACACCGGGGAGCTGTTTTTT.

V usage is TRBV11-1 and J usage is TRBJ2-1, with D perhaps being TRBD1 or TRBD2 (5 bases each). V was trimmed by 0 bases and J by 1 base, leaving 7 bases between them. Germline V gives CDR1 SGHAT, CDR2 FQDESV (reference sequence). The CDR3 loop spans 15 amino acids. The CDR3 region has the DNA TGTGCCAGCAGCTTAGCGGGGGTTTCCTACAATGAGCAGTTCTTC. Amino acid sequence: CASSLAGVSYNEQFF.

The chain couples TRBV6-6 to TRBJ1-2; D might be TRBD1 (6 bases). CDR3 length: 13 amino acids. The germline V gene encodes CDR1 MNHNY and CDR2 SVGAGI (reference sequence). The ends were cut back, 5 bases at V and 2 bases at J, with 9 bases in the middle. CDR3 DNA sequence: TGTGCCAGCAGTCAGACAGGAAACTATGGCTACACCTTC. Its translation is CASSQTGNYGYTF.

This clonotype was picked up many times. The V and J genes are TRBV5-1 and TRBJ2-7; TRBD1 aligns across 8 bases. The V and J ends lost 0 bases and 4 bases, in that order; junction bases with no gene match: 0. CDR3 length: 13 residues. Germline-derived CDR1 and CDR2 are SGHRS and YFSETQ. In DNA form, the CDR3 reads TGCGCCAGCAGCTTGGGGACAGGGTACGAGCAGTACTTC. It is translated as CASSLGTGYEQYF.